This entry concerns a single TCR beta chain. Its matching antigen is unknown. This specimen belongs to a study of beta chain features in type 1 diabetes. Notes on the study in general: With patients and controls alike, PCR might favor shorter templates to an equal degree.

Every isolated RNA sample was fully reverse transcribed, so sequencing captured expressed TCRB transcripts. Generated by immunoSEQ multiplex PCR, the TCRdb table keeps only in-frame clones and is missing some. The table has about 930,000 clones, 17% seen once. The CDR3 extends over 22 amino acids. J was trimmed by 5 bases and V by 0 bases; bases with no gene match: 18. Per the germline V gene, CDR1 is SGHTA and CDR2 is FQGNSA. The source material was naive CD4+ T cells from blood. This clonotype originated in a woman between 18 and 29 years old in good health. V and J are TRBV7-2 and TRBJ2-1, with 14 bases fitting TRBD2. The CDR3 loop reads CASSLAPRLAGGRPRRNNEQFF. CDR3 nucleotides: TGTGCCAGCAGCTTAGCTCCGCGACTAGCGGGAGGGCGCCCGAGGCGGAACAATGAGCAGTTCTTC.